Each of the 8 T cell receptor beta chains below was sequenced from the same sample in a study of technical replicates of blood from a handful of donors. The method was immunoSEQ multiplex PCR; TCRdb's version includes in-frame clones alone and lacks a portion of them. This sample has nearly 80,000 clones; 80% to 95% occur once, and the top ten carry about 0.4%. What was sequenced was T cells isolated from PBMCs. These receptors were collected from a human donor in good health.

This chain links TRBV27 with TRBJ2-3, with D possibly TRBD2 on 5 matching bases. Trimming cost V 3 bases and J 0 bases, with 10 bases left between them. The germline V gene has CDR1 MNHEY and CDR2 SMNVEV (reference sequence). CDR3 size: 15 residues. The CDR3: CASSFGGFSTDTQYF. CDR3 nucleotides: TGTGCCAGCAGTTTTGGCGGGTTTAGCACAGATACGCAGTATTTT.

V is TRBV28 and J is TRBJ2-1; D gene unclear. The V end was cut by 5 bases, the J end by 9 bases, with 11 bases between. CDR1 is MDHEN and CDR2 is SYDVKM in the germline V gene. The CDR3 is 12 residues long. This CDR3 reads CASSLRAAEQFF. The CDR3 DNA follows: TGTGCCAGCAGTCTTAGAGCCGCTGAGCAGTTCTTC.

The rearrangement joins TRBV5-4 to TRBJ2-1; 8 bases match TRBD1. V dropped 6 bases and J dropped 6; count of bases not matched to a gene: 17. Germline-derived CDR1 and CDR2 are SGHNT and YYREEE (reference sequence). The CDR3 contains 17 residues. The chain's CDR3 is CASTKAPGQGYSNEQFF. The CDR3 DNA reads as TGTGCCAGCACCAAGGCCCCAGGACAGGGTTATTCCAATGAGCAGTTCTTC.

This clone was recorded once. The CDR3 is CASSLRGNGYTF. Here the CDR3 DNA reads TGTGCCAGCAGTTTACGGGGAAATGGCTACACCTTC. The chain uses TRBV6-5 and TRBJ1-2; no reliable D call. Trimming removed 4 bases at V and 6 bases at J, with 9 bases between. Germline values: CDR1 MNHEY, CDR2 SVGAGI. The CDR3 spans 12 residues.

The chain has TRBV6-1 and TRBJ1-1; no clear D. The V end lost 2 bases, the J end lost 1 base, and 8 bases lay between the germline ends. The germline V gene encodes CDR1 MNHNS and CDR2 SASEGT. The CDR3 loop spans 14 amino acids. The DNA of the CDR3 is TGTGCCAGCAGTGAATCTTACAGGAACACTGAAGCTTTCTTT. It codes for CASSESYRNTEAFF.

DNA of the CDR3: TGTGCCAGCAGCCCGGTTAGCAATCAGCCCCAGCATTTT. It translates to CASSPVSNQPQHF. The chain combines TRBV7-2 with TRBJ1-5; D is undetermined. The germline V and J ends were trimmed by 5 bases and 0 bases, with 5 bases remaining between them. The CDR3 covers 13 residues. Germline lookup yields CDR1 SGHTA and CDR2 FQGNSA.

This chain uses TRBV4-1 with TRBJ1-1; the D gene is possibly TRBD1 (5 bases). Germline V gives CDR1 MGHRA, CDR2 YSYEKL. This CDR3 has 13 amino acids. Trimming pared 0 bases from V and 6 bases from J, leaving 8 bases between. The CDR3 loop reads CASSQDRVPEAFF. The CDR3 region has the DNA TGCGCCAGCAGCCAAGACAGGGTCCCTGAAGCTTTCTTT.

The chain employs TRBV7-2 and TRBJ2-7; unclear D gene. CDR1 is SGHTA and CDR2 is FQGNSA in the germline V gene. V shed 1 base and J shed 2 bases, with 9 bases lying between them. The CDR3 has 14 residues. The CDR3 sequence: CASSLVPETYEQYF. Written as DNA, the CDR3 is TGTGCCAGCAGCTTAGTGCCGGAGACCTACGAGCAGTACTTC.